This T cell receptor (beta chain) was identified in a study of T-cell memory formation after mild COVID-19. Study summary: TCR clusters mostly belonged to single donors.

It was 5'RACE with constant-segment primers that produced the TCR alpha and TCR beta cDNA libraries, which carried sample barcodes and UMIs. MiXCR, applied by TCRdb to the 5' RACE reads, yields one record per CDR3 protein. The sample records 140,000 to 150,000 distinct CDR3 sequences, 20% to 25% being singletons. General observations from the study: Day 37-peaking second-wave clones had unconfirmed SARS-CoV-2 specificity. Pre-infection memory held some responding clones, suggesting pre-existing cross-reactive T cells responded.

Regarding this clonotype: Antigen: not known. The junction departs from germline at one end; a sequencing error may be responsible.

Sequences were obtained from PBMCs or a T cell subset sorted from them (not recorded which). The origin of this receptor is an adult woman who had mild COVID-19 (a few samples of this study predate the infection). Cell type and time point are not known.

The CDR3 DNA is TGTGCCAGCAGTTCGTCGGACAGGGGGCTTTACAACTTC. Protein: CASSSSDRGLYNF. The chain recombines TRBV27 with TRBJ2-7, with 11 bases that match TRBD1. CDR1 and CDR2 (germline): MNHEY, SMNVEV (reference sequence). This CDR3 has 13 amino acids.